These 3 T cell receptor beta chains originate from one sample sequenced in a study of OX40 agonist ivuxolimab in advanced cancers. Data came from immunoSEQ multiplex PCR; TCRdb stores just in-frame clones and leaves some out. Of about 65,000 clones in the sample, roughly nine tenths were seen once. The sample consisted of CD4+ or CD8+ T cells sorted from blood, taken in a trial of the OX40 agonist ivuxolimab. Receptor source: an adult with an advanced solid tumor such as melanoma, head and neck, liver or kidney cancer.

This clone was seen only a few times. The chain uses TRBV6-6 and TRBJ1-6; D gene ambiguous. Trimming stripped 2 bases from V and 10 bases from J, with 15 bases between. The CDR3 totals 15 residues. CDR1 is MNHNY and CDR2 is SVGAGI in the germline V gene (reference sequence). The DNA for the CDR3 is TGTGCCAGCAGTTACACCGACCAACTAGGGTCACCCCTCCACTTT. Translation: CASSYTDQLGSPLHF.

The gene calls are TRBV5-1 and TRBJ1-1; D unclear. CDR3 length: 13 amino acids. Germline assignment: CDR1 SGHRS and CDR2 YFSETQ. The ends were cut back, 0 bases at V and 0 bases at J, with 3 bases in the middle. The CDR3 loop is CASSLGVNTEAFF. The CDR3 DNA reads as TGCGCCAGCAGCTTGGGGGTGAACACTGAAGCTTTCTTT. The full variable domain, completed using reference TRBV5-1 and TRBJ1-1, is KAGVTQTPRYLIKTRGQQVTLSCSPISGHRSVSWYQQTPGQGLQFLFEYFSETQRNKGNFPGRFSGRQFSNSRSEMNVSTLELGDSALYLCASSLGVNTEAFFGQGTRLTVV.

CDR3 region: CASSQDRAGTRGETQYF. CDR3 sequence (DNA): TGTGCCAGCAGCCAAGATAGGGCGGGAACGAGGGGAGAGACCCAGTACTTC. The V gene is TRBV14, the J gene TRBJ2-5; D is possibly TRBD2 (6 bases). Trimming cost V 0 bases and J 4 bases, with 18 bases left between them. The length of the CDR3 is 17 residues. CDR1 is SGHDN and CDR2 is FVKESK in the germline V gene.